This TCR beta chain was recovered during a study of T cells in Graves' hyperthyroidism and ophthalmopathy. Across the whole study: It was at initial diagnosis, before any treatment, that peripheral blood was collected.

Diagnoses rested on clinical symptoms, serum thyroxine and TRAb, thyroid ultrasound and orbital computed tomography. Fresh peripheral blood, about 10 ml of it, supplied the PBMCs. The CDR3 regions of TCR beta were amplified from RNA transcripts. Carried out on the TCR CDR3, a first-round RT-PCR used the HTBI primer set. A single record per CDR3 protein comes from TCRdb applying MiXCR to the multiplex PCR reads. The data contain approximately 490,000 distinct CDR3 sequences, 20% to 25% of them seen just once; the ten biggest clones take up approximately 54%. Material: blood. The TCR comes from a woman in her 70s with Graves' ophthalmopathy.

The CDR3 coding sequence is TGTGCCAGCAGACAGGACACTTTCGGCTACACCTTC. Its protein product is CASRQDTFGYTF. V gene TRBV6-2 or TRBV6-3 combines with J gene TRBJ1-2; the D gene is possibly TRBD1 (5 bases). The CDR3 is made up of 12 amino acids. Germline-derived CDR1 and CDR2 are MNHEY and SVGEGT. The V gene lost 6 bases and the J gene lost 8 bases, with 13 bases spanning the gap.